Listed here are 27 T cell receptor beta chains from one sample, sequenced in a study of T cells in Graves' hyperthyroidism and ophthalmopathy. Amplified regions were TCR beta CDR3 sequences from RNA transcripts. HTBI primers were the set used in a first-round RT-PCR of the TCR CDR3. A single record per CDR3 protein comes from TCRdb applying MiXCR to the multiplex PCR reads. The sample lists some 760,000 distinct CDR3 sequences, less than 15% occurring once. Sequenced input: blood. Receptor source: a young woman with Graves' hyperthyroidism.

The chain links TRBV6-1 to TRBJ1-5; D is unclear. The germline V gene encodes CDR1 MNHNS and CDR2 SASEGT. The CDR3 is 13 residues long. Trimming took 7 bases from V and 1 from J, leaving 8 bases between them. DNA of the CDR3: TGTGCCAGCATCAGAGAAAGCAATCAGCCCCAGCATTTT. Residues: CASIRESNQPQHF.

This clonotype was detected a few times. The chain has TRBV9 and TRBJ2-5, with 7 bases that match TRBD2. Looked up from germline, CDR1 is SGDLS and CDR2 is YYNGEE. This CDR3 has 15 amino acids. V lost 0 bases and J lost 5; bases outside the gene matches: 7. DNA for the CDR3: TGTGCCAGCAGCGTAGCGGGAGGACTCGGGGAGACCCAGTACTTC. Translated: CASSVAGGLGETQYF.

This clonotype was counted ten times or more. The V gene is TRBV6-6, the J gene TRBJ2-6, with a weak D call TRBD1 (5 bases). Per germline, CDR1 MNHNY and CDR2 SVGAGI (reference sequence). This CDR3 spans 18 amino acids. Trimming left V 2 bases short and J 0 bases short, with 14 bases between. The CDR3 here is CASSYRAGRASGANVLTF. As DNA, the CDR3 is TGTGCCAGCAGTTACAGGGCAGGGCGAGCCTCTGGGGCCAACGTCCTGACTTTC.

CDR3 region: CASSLFLQGWDQPQHF. CDR3 nucleotide sequence: TGTGCCAGCAGCTTATTTTTACAGGGTTGGGATCAGCCCCAGCATTTT. V is TRBV7-8 and J is TRBJ1-5; D might be TRBD1 (6 bases). Trimming removed 2 bases from V and 5 bases from J, with 16 bases in between. The CDR3 length is 16 residues. Germline CDR1 SGHVS, CDR2 FQNEAQ.

This clonotype was found a few times. Being one base from a much bigger clone, this may be a read error. The V and J genes are TRBV24-1 and TRBJ1-5, with 10 bases fitting TRBD1. Germline assignment: CDR1 KGHDR and CDR2 SFDVKD. The CDR3 totals 16 residues. The CDR3 nucleotides are TGTGCCACCGGTGACGCCGGGACAGGGGAGAATCAGCCCCAGCATTTT. Residues: CATGDAGTGENQPQHF.

The chain carries TRBV5-1 and TRBJ2-1; D is unresolved. With 3 bases removed from V and 1 base from J, the gap between germline ends came to 8 bases. Germline V lookup: CDR1 SGHRS, CDR2 YFSETQ. CDR3 size: 14 residues. The CDR3 region has the DNA TGCGCCAGCAGCTCGGATCCGTCCTACAATGAGCAGTTCTTC. Residues: CASSSDPSYNEQFF.

This chain joins TRBV11-2 and TRBJ1-6, with 7 bases that match TRBD1. This CDR3 region has 15 residues. CDR1 is SGHAT, CDR2 FQNNGV, per germline. The V and J ends lost 3 bases and 4 bases, in that order; junction bases with no gene match: 3. CDR3 region: CASSFRGQYNSPLHF. In DNA, the CDR3 is TGTGCCAGCAGCTTTCGGGGACAGTATAATTCACCCCTCCACTTT.

The sample holds many counts of this clonotype. The gene calls are TRBV19 and TRBJ2-2; TRBD2 matches at 7 bases. Germline CDR1 and CDR2: LNHDA and SQIVND (reference sequence). V dropped 3 bases and J dropped 6; count of bases not matched to a gene: 7. CDR3 length equals 15 residues. In DNA form, the CDR3 reads TGTGCCAGTAGTATGCGGCGGGAGCTCGCCGGGGAGCTGTTTTTT. Its protein product is CASSMRRELAGELFF.

This clonotype was seen many times. This chain joins TRBV12-3 or TRBV12-4 and TRBJ2-2; D might be TRBD1 or TRBD2, each matching 5 bases. Between the trimmed V and J ends, which lost 5 bases and 6 bases, there was a span of 10 bases. The CDR3 extends over 13 amino acids. This chain's CDR3 is CASSQGPAGELFF. As DNA, the CDR3 is TGTGCCAGCAGTCAGGGACCAGCCGGGGAGCTGTTTTTT.

This clonotype was detected many times. The chain is built from TRBV11-2 and TRBJ2-2, with 7 positions matching TRBD2. The CDR3 is made up of 16 amino acids. J gave up 1 base and V 3 bases, and 5 bases lay outside the gene matches. CDR1 is SGHAT, CDR2 FQNNGV, per germline. CDR3 sequence (DNA): TGTGCCAGCAGCTTCGGGCGGGAGAGGAACACCGGGGAGCTGTTTTTT. Protein: CASSFGRERNTGELFF.

This clonotype was found a few times. This chain joins TRBV7-2 and TRBJ1-5; 8 bases fit TRBD1. V was pared by 2 bases and J by 6 bases, with 6 bases of the junction left unmatched. Germline loops: CDR1 SGHTA, CDR2 FQGNSA. This CDR3 has 15 residues. The CDR3 DNA follows: TGTGCCAGCAGCTTAACCCAGGGGGCCACTCAGCCCCAGCATTTT. Residues: CASSLTQGATQPQHF. Full variable domain (rest looked up from reference TRBV7-2 and TRBJ1-5): GAGVSQSPSNKVTEKGKDVELRCDPISGHTALYWYRQSLGQGLEFLIYFQGNSAPDKSGLPSDRFSAERTGGSVSTLTIQRTQQEDSAVYLCASSLTQGATQPQHFGDGTRLSIL.

The chain links TRBV10-2 to TRBJ1-2; D might be TRBD1 (5 bases). Trimming removed 4 bases at V and 5 bases at J, with 8 bases between. The CDR3 is 12 amino acids. The germline CDR1 and CDR2 sequences are WSHSY and SAAADI. The CDR3 protein is CASSAAGYGYTF. The CDR3 DNA reads TGCGCCAGCAGTGCGGCAGGGTATGGCTACACCTTC.

This clonotype was seen ten or more times. The rearrangement uses TRBV5-1 and TRBJ2-7; the D gene is possibly TRBD2 (5 bases). This CDR3 has 14 amino acids. The V end was cut by 4 bases, the J end by 3 bases, with 14 bases between. Germline CDR1 is SGHRS and CDR2 is YFSETQ. CDR3 sequence: CASSAGLGRYEQYF. DNA of the CDR3: TGCGCCAGCAGCGCCGGACTGGGCCGCTACGAGCAGTACTTC.

The chain couples TRBV11-2 to TRBJ2-7; no clear D gene. CDR3 length equals 18 residues. V was pared by 1 base and J by 1 base, with 20 bases between. Germline lookup yields CDR1 SGHAT and CDR2 FQNNGV. CDR3 protein: CASSLGQGPSTISYEQYF. For the CDR3, the DNA is TGTGCCAGCAGCTTAGGCCAAGGTCCGTCCACCATTTCCTACGAGCAGTACTTC.

V usage is TRBV7-9 and J usage is TRBJ2-7; tentative D call: TRBD1 (6 bases). The V end lost 2 bases, the J end lost 2 bases, and 10 bases lay between the germline ends. Germline V gives CDR1 SEHNR, CDR2 FQNEAQ (reference sequence). The CDR3 totals 14 residues. The CDR3 DNA sequence: TGTGCCAGCAGCTTAACCAGGGACACCTACGAGCAGTACTTC. It translates to CASSLTRDTYEQYF.

The chain carries TRBV2 and TRBJ2-3; 9 nucleotides align to TRBD1. The CDR3 extends over 13 amino acids. The V gene's germline CDR1 is SNHLY and CDR2 FYNNEI. The ends lost 9 bases at V and 4 bases at J; junction bases unmatched: 5. CDR3: CARGQGLPDTQYF. The CDR3 DNA is TGTGCCAGGGGACAGGGATTGCCAGATACGCAGTATTTT.

This clonotype was counted at least ten times. The chain employs TRBV7-9 and TRBJ2-7; 8 positions agree with TRBD1. The J segment lost 3 bases and the V segment lost 6 bases, leaving 4 bases of the junction unmatched. There are 13 residues in the CDR3. Germline lookup yields CDR1 SEHNR and CDR2 FQNEAQ (reference sequence). CDR3 region: CASRSGTGYEQYF. CDR3 nucleotide sequence: TGTGCCAGCAGATCTGGGACAGGCTACGAGCAGTACTTC.

The genes are TRBV12-3 or TRBV12-4 and TRBJ2-1, with D unresolved. Trimming shortened V by 5 bases and J by 4 bases, and 18 bases separated the two germline ends. This CDR3 spans 16 amino acids. The CDR3 DNA is TGTGCCAGCAGTATATTCCCGATGGGCAGTTACAATGAGCAGTTCTTC. This sequence encodes CASSIFPMGSYNEQFF.

This clonotype was counted at least ten times. J is TRBJ2-7 and V is TRBV30; perhaps TRBD2 as D (6 bases). Trimming shortened V by 1 base and J by 2 bases, and 6 bases separated the two germline ends. Per germline, CDR1 GTSNPN and CDR2 SVGIG (reference sequence). This CDR3 is 12 amino acids long. The CDR3 DNA follows: TGTGCCTGGAGTGCGGGAGCCTACGAGCAGTACTTC. Amino acids: CAWSAGAYEQYF.

The sample holds many counts of this clonotype. The chain combines TRBV7-8 with TRBJ1-2; possible D gene TRBD1, 5 bases. CDR1 is SGHVS, CDR2 FQNEAQ, per germline. The CDR3 consists of 13 residues. With 1 base removed from V and 8 bases from J, the gap between germline ends came to 11 bases. This CDR3 reads CASSLVQGLGYTF. In nucleotides, the CDR3 is TGTGCCAGCAGCTTAGTGCAGGGCTTGGGCTACACCTTC.

This clonotype was seen at least ten times. The chain combines TRBV11-2 with TRBJ1-1; no reliable D call. CDR3 length equals 15 residues. The V gene lost 3 bases and the J gene lost 8 bases, with 19 bases spanning the gap. CDR1 and CDR2 from the germline V gene are SGHAT and FQNNGV. The DNA for the CDR3 is TGTGCCAGCAGCTTTACCCCTCCTCCAATGGGAGAAGCTTTCTTT. Encoded protein: CASSFTPPPMGEAFF.

In its sample, this clonotype was seen many times. The CDR3 DNA follows: TGTGCCAGCAGCAGTCAGGGGGGGGATGAGCAGTTCTTC. It codes for CASSSQGGDEQFF. The V call is TRBV7-6, the J call TRBJ2-1; either TRBD1 or TRBD2 may supply D (7 bases each). The germline gives CDR1 SGHVS, CDR2 FNYEAQ. The CDR3 length is 13 residues. Trimming removed 5 bases at V and 8 bases at J, with 13 bases between. Filled out from reference TRBV7-6 and TRBJ2-1, the complete variable domain reads GAGVSQSPRYKVTKRGQDVALRCDPISGHVSLYWYRQALGQGPEFLTYFNYEAQQDKSGLPNDRFSAERPEGSISTLTIQRTEQRDSAMYRCASSSQGGDEQFFGPGTRLTVL.

On this clonotype itself: One base away lies a much larger clone, so this may be a sequencing read error. The J gene is TRBJ2-1, the V gene TRBV11-1; D ambiguous. Germline V gene data show CDR1 as SGHAT and CDR2 as FQDESV (reference sequence). This CDR3 spans 16 amino acids. Here the CDR3 reads CASSLWAPSSYNEQFF. The CDR3 DNA follows: TGCGCCAGCAGCCTGTGGGCCCCTAGCTCCTACAATGAGCAGTTCTTC.

This chain uses TRBV20-1 with TRBJ2-5, with no clear D. The CDR3 totals 14 residues. Trimming shortened V by 3 bases and J by 5 bases, and 16 bases separated the two germline ends. The germline gives CDR1 DFQATT, CDR2 SNEGSKA (reference sequence). CDR3 sequence (DNA): TGCAGTGCTAGCCCGGATGGAAGTAGGGAGACCCAGTACTTC. Translation: CSASPDGSRETQYF.

The V call is TRBV10-3, the J call TRBJ2-5; no definite D call. Deletions cut 11 bases from V and 4 bases from J, with 17 bases between. The CDR3 length is 13 residues. CDR1 and CDR2 from the germline V gene are ENHRY and SYGVKD. CDR3 loop: CASNWQLGETQYF. The CDR3 coding sequence is TGTGCCTCAAACTGGCAGCTAGGAGAGACCCAGTACTTC.

This clonotype was counted only a few times. An end of the junction differs from the germline gene, which may be a read error. This chain links TRBV6-5 with TRBJ1-2; possibly TRBD1 for D (5 bases). CDR1 and CDR2 from the germline V gene are MNHEY and SVGAGI. The CDR3 consists of 15 residues. CDR3 sequence (DNA): TGTGCCAGCAGCTACTCTGAGACAGATGACCATGGCTACACCTTC. Translating it yields CASSYSETDDHGYTF.

V is TRBV13 and J is TRBJ2-7, with TRBD1 matching 7 bases. The CDR3 totals 14 residues. Germline V gene data show CDR1 as PRHDT and CDR2 as FYEKMQ (reference sequence). V was clipped by 3 bases and J by 2 bases; unmatched bases: 4. DNA of the CDR3: TGTGCCAGCAGCTTGACAGGGCAGGCCTACGAGCAGTACTTC. Translation gives CASSLTGQAYEQYF.